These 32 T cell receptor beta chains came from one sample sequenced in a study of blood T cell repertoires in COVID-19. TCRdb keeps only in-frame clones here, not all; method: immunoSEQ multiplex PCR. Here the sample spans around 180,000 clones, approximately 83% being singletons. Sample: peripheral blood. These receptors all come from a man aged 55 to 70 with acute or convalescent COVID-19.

The CDR3 coding sequence is TGTGCCAGCAGTGAACGCAGGTCCCAAGAGACCCAGTACTTC. It yields the protein CASSERRSQETQYF. The V and J genes are TRBV2 and TRBJ2-5; D is ambiguous. Per the germline V gene, CDR1 is SNHLY and CDR2 is FYNNEI. The V and J ends lost 2 bases and 1 base respectively, with 8 bases between them. CDR3 size: 14 residues. Looking up the rest from reference TRBV2 and TRBJ2-5 gives the full variable domain: EPEVTQTPSHQVTQMGQEVILRCVPISNHLYFYWYRQILGQKVEFLVSFYNNEISEKSEIFDDQFSVERPDGSNFTLKIRSTKLEDSAMYFCASSERRSQETQYFGPGTRLLVL.

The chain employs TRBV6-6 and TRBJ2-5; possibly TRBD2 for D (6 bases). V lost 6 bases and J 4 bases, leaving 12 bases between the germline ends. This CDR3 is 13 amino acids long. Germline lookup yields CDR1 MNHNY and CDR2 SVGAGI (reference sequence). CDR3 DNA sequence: TGTGCCAGCAGGCGGGGACGCGTAGAGACCCAGTACTTC. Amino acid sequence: CASRRGRVETQYF.

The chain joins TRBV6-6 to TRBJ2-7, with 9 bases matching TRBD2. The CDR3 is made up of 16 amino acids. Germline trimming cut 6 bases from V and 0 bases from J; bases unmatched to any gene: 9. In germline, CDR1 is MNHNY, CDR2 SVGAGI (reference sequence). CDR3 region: CASRTPASGNSYEQYF. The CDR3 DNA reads TGTGCCAGCAGGACCCCGGCTAGCGGGAACTCCTACGAGCAGTACTTC.

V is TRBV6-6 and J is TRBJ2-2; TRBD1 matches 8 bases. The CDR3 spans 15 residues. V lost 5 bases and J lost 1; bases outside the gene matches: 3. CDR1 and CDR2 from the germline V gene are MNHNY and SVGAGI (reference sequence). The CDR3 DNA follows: TGTGCCAGCAGTCCTGACAGGGGGAACACCGGGGAGCTGTTTTTT. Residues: CASSPDRGNTGELFF.

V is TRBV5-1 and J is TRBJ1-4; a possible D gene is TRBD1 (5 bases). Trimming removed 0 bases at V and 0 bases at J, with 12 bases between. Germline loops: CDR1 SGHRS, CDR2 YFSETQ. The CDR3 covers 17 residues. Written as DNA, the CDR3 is TGCGCCAGCAGCTTGGGGGCAGCGGGGCCAACTAATGAAAAACTGTTTTTT. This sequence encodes CASSLGAAGPTNEKLFF.

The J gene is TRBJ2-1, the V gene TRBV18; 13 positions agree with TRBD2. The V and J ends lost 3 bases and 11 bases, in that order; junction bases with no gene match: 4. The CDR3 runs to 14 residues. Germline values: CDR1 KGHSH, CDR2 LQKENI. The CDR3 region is CASSPGTSGVKQFF. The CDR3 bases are TGTGCCAGCTCACCGGGGACTAGCGGGGTTAAGCAGTTCTTC. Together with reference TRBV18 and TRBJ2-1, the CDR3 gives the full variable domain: NAGVMQNPRHLVRRRGQEARLRCSPMKGHSHVYWYRQLPEEGLKFMVYLQKENIIDESGMPKERFSAEFPKEGPSILRIQQVVRGDSAAYFCASSPGTSGVKQFFGPGTRLTVL.

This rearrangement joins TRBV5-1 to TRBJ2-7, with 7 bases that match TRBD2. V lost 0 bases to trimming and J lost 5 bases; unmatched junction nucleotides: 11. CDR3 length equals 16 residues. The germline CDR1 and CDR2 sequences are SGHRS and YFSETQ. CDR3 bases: TGCGCCAGCAGCTTGGGCGGGGCGGGAGAGAAGGACGAGCAGTACTTC. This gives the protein CASSLGGAGEKDEQYF.

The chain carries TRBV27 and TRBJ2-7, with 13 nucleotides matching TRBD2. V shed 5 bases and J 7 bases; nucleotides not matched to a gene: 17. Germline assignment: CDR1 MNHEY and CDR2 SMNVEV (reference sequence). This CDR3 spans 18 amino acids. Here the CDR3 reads CASSPRREGLAGVGEQYF. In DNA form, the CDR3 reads TGTGCCAGCAGTCCGAGGCGGGAAGGACTAGCGGGAGTTGGAGAGCAGTACTTC.

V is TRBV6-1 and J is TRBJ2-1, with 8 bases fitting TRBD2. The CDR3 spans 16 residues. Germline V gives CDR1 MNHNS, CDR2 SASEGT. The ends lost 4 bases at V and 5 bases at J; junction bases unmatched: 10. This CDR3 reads CASSGGAGVRDNEQFF. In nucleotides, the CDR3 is TGTGCCAGCAGTGGGGGAGCGGGAGTCCGAGACAATGAGCAGTTCTTC.

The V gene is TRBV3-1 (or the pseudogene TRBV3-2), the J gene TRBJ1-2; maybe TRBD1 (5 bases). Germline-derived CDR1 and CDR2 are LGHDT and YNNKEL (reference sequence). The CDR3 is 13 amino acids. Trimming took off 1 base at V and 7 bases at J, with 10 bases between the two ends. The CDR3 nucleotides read TGTGCCAGCAGCCAAGGGCAGGGCTCTGGCTACACCTTC. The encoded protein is CASSQGQGSGYTF.

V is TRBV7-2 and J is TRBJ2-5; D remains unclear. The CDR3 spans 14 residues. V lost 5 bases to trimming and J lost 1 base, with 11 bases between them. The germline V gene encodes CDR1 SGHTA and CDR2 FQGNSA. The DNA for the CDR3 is TGTGCCAGCAGCCCCGGCGCAGGCCAAGAGACCCAGTACTTC. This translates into CASSPGAGQETQYF.

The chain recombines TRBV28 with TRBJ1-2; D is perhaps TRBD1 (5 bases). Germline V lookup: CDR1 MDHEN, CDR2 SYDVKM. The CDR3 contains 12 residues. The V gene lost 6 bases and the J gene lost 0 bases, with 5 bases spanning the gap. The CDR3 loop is CASRTANYGYTF. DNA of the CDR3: TGTGCCAGCAGGACAGCTAACTATGGCTACACCTTC.

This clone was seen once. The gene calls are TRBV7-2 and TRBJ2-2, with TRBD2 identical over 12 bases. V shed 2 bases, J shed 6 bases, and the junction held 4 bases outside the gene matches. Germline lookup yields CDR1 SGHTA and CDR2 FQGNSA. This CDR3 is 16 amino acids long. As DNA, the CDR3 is TGTGCCAGCAGCTTATCGAGACTAGCGGGAGCCGGGGAGCTGTTTTTT. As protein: CASSLSRLAGAGELFF.

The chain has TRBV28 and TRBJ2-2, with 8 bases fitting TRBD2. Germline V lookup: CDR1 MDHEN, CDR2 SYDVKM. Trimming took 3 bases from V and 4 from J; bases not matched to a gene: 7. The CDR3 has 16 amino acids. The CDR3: CASSFSLAGSTGELFF. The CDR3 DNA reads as TGTGCCAGCAGTTTCAGTCTAGCGGGCAGCACCGGGGAGCTGTTTTTT. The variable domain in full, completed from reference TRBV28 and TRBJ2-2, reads DVKVTQSSRYLVKRTGEKVFLECVQDMDHENMFWYRQDPGLGLRLIYFSYDVKMKEKGDIPEGYSVSREKKERFSLILESASTNQTSMYLCASSFSLAGSTGELFFGEGSRLTVL.

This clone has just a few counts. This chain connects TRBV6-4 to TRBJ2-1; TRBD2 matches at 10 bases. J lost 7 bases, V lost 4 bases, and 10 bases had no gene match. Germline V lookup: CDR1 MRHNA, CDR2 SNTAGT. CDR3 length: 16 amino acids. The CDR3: CASSATSGSYGNEQFF. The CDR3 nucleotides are TGTGCCAGCAGTGCGACTAGCGGGTCCTATGGGAATGAGCAGTTCTTC.

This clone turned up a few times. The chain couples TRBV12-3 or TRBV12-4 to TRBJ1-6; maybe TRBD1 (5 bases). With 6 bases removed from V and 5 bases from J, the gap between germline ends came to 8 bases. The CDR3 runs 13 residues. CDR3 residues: CASRRQHNSPLHF. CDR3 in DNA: TGTGCCAGCAGACGACAGCATAATTCACCCCTCCACTTT.

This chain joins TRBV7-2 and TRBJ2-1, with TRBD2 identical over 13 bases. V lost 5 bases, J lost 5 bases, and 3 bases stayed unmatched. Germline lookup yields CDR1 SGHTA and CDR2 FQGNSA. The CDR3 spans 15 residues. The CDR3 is CASSRTSGSHNEQFF. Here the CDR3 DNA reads TGTGCCAGCAGCCGGACTAGCGGGAGCCACAATGAGCAGTTCTTC.

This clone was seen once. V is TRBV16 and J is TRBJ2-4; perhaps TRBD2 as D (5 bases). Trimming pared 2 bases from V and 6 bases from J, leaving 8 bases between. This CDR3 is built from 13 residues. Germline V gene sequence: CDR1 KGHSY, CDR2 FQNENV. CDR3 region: CASSQRSGNIQYF. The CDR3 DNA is TGTGCCAGCAGCCAAAGAAGCGGAAACATTCAGTACTTC.

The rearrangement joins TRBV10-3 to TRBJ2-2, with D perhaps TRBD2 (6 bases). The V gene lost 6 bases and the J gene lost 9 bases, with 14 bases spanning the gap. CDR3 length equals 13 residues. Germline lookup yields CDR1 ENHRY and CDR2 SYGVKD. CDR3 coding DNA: TGTGCCATCAGCGCCCCGGGACTCAGGGAGCTGTTTTTT. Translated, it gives CAISAPGLRELFF.

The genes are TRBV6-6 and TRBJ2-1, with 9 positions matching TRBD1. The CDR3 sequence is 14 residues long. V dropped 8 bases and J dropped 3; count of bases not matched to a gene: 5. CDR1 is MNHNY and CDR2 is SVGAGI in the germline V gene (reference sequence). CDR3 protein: CASLDRGFYNEQFF. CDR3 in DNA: TGTGCCAGCCTTGACAGGGGGTTCTACAATGAGCAGTTCTTC.

DNA for the CDR3: TGTGCCAGCAGGAAAGGGGCGGTAGATACGCAGTATTTT. This encodes CASRKGAVDTQYF. The J gene is TRBJ2-3, the V gene TRBV6-5, with D possibly being TRBD1 (5 bases). V shed 6 bases and J shed 5 bases, with 12 bases lying between them. The germline CDR1 and CDR2 sequences are MNHEY and SVGAGI. The CDR3 is 13 amino acids.

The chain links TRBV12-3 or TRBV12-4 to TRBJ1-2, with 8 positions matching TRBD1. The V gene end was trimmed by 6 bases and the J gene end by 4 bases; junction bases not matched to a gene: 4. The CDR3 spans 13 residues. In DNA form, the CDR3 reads TGTGCCAGCAGGCAGGGGGCTACCTATGGCTACACCTTC. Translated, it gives CASRQGATYGYTF.

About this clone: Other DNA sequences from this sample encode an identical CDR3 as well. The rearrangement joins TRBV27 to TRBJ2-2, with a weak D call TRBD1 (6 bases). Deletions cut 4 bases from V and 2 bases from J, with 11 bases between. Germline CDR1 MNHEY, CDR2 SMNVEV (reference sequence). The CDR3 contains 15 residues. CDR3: CASSYRDRNTGELFF. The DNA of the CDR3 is TGTGCCAGCAGTTACAGGGATAGAAACACCGGGGAGCTGTTTTTT.

CDR3 amino acids: CASSFEGAPDTQYF. As DNA, the CDR3 is TGTGCCAGCAGCTTTGAGGGGGCCCCAGATACGCAGTATTTT. The V call is TRBV5-4, the J call TRBJ2-3, with 7 bases that match TRBD1. V trimming: 2 bases; J trimming: 4 bases; junction bases outside the gene matches: 4. Germline V gene data show CDR1 as SGHNT and CDR2 as YYREEE (reference sequence). This CDR3 is built from 14 residues.

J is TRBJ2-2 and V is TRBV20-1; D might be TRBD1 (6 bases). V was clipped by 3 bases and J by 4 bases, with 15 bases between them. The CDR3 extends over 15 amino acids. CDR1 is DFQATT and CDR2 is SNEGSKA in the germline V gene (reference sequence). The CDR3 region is CSASSPGQITGELFF. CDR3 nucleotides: TGCAGTGCTAGTAGTCCAGGACAGATCACCGGGGAGCTGTTTTTT.

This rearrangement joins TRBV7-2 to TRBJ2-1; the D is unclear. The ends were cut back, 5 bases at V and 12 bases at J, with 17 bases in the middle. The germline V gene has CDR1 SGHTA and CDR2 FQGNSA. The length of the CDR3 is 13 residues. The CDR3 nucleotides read TGTGCCAGCAGCCCCGCGGTGGCTATTGGGCAGTTCTTC. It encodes CASSPAVAIGQFF.

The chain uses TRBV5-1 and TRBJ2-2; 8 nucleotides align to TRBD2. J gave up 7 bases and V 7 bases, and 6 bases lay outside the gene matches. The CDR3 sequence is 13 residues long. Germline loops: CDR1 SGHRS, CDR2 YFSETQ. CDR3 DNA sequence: TGCGCCAGCGGACGGGAGGGCTTCGGGGAGCTGTTTTTT. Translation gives CASGREGFGELFF.

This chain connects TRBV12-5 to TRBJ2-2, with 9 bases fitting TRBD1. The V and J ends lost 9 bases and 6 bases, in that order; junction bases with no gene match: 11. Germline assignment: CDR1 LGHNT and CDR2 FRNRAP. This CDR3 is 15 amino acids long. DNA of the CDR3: TGTGCTAGGGGATGGGACAGGGAGGATTCCGGGGAGCTGTTTTTT. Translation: CARGWDREDSGELFF.

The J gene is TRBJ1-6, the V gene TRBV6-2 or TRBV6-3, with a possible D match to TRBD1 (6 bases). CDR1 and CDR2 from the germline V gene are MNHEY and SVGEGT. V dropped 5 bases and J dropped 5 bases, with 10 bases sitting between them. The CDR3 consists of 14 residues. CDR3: CASSTTGNNSPLHF. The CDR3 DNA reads TGTGCCAGCAGTACAACAGGGAATAATTCACCCCTCCACTTT.

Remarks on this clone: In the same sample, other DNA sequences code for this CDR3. The CDR3 coding sequence is TGTGCCAGCAGCGTTGAGGGGGCCTCCTACGAGCAGTACTTC. It specifies CASSVEGASYEQYF. This chain connects TRBV9 to TRBJ2-7; 7 positions match TRBD1. Germline CDR1 SGDLS, CDR2 YYNGEE. Trimming cost V 2 bases and J 0 bases; bases outside gene matches: 2. The CDR3 loop spans 14 amino acids.

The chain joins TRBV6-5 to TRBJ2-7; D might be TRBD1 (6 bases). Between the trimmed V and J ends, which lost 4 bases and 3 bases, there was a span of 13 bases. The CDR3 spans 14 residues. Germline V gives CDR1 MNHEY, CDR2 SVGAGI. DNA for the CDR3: TGTGCCAGCAGTTCCACCTCACAGGGCTACGAGCAGTACTTC. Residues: CASSSTSQGYEQYF.

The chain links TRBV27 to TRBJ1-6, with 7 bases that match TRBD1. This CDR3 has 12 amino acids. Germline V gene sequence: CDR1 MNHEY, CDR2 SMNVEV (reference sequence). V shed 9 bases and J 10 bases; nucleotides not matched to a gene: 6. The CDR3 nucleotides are TGTGCCAGTAGGACAGGAGGGTCACCCCTCCACTTT. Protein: CASRTGGSPLHF.